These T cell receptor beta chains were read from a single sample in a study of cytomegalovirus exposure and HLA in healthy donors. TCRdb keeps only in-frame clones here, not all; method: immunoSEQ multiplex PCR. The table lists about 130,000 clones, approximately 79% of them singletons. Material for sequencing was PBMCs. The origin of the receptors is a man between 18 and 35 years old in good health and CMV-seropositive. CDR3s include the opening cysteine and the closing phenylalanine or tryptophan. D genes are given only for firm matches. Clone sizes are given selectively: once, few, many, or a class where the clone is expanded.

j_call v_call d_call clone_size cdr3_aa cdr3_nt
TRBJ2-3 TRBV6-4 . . CASSDGEADTQYF TGTGCCAGCAGTGACGGGGAGGCAGATACGCAGTATTTT
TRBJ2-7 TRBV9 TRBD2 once CASSVAGGPREQYF TGTGCCAGCAGCGTAGCGGGGGGGCCCCGCGAGCAGTACTTC
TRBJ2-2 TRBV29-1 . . CSVGQAGELFF TGCAGCGTTGGGCAGGCCGGGGAGCTGTTTTTT
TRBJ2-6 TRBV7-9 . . CASSATATGANVLTF TGTGCCAGCAGCGCGACAGCAACTGGGGCCAACGTCCTGACTTTC
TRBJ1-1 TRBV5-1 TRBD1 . CASREGTGNTEAFF TGCGCCAGCAGGGAAGGGACAGGGAACACTGAAGCTTTCTTT
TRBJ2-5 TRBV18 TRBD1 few CASSPGQRTQETQYF TGTGCCAGCTCACCGGGACAGAGAACACAAGAGACCCAGTACTTC
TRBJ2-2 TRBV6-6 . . CASSPRGLRDPGELFF TGTGCCAGCAGTCCAAGGGGACTCCGGGATCCCGGGGAGCTGTTTTTT
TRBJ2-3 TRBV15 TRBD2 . CATSKGLAGTTDTQYF TGTGCCACCAGCAAGGGACTAGCGGGAACCACAGATACGCAGTATTTT
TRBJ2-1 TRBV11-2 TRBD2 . CASSLGTRSRYNEQFF TGTGCCAGCAGCTTAGGGACTAGGTCCCGCTACAATGAGCAGTTCTTC
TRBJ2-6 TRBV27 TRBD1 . CASSSSDRGRGTGANVLTF TGTGCCAGCAGTTCATCGGACAGGGGGCGGGGAACGGGGGCCAACGTCCTGACTTTC
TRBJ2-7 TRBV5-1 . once CASSLNAGSYEQYF TGCGCCAGCAGCTTGAATGCAGGGTCCTACGAGCAGTACTTC
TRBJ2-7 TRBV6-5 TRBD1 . CASRDRGPEQYF TGTGCCAGCAGAGACAGGGGGCCCGAGCAGTACTTC
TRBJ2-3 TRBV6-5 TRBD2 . CASSSQTSGTDTQYF TGTGCCAGCAGTTCCCAGACTAGCGGCACAGATACGCAGTATTTT
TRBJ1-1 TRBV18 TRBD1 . CASSTSDRATEAFF TGTGCCAGCTCAACCTCCGACAGGGCCACTGAAGCTTTCTTT
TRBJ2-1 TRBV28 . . CASSSTGTNNEQFF TGTGCCAGCAGTTCAACGGGAACCAACAATGAGCAGTTCTTC
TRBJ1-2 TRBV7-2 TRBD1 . CASSSPGTGGVMGYGYTF TGTGCCAGCAGCTCTCCGGGGACAGGTGGGGTTATGGGCTATGGCTACACCTTC
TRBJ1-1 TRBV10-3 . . CAIRPAPAAARGEVAEAFF TGTGCCATCAGGCCTGCGCCTGCGGCAGCCCGCGGGGAGGTGGCTGAAGCTTTCTTT
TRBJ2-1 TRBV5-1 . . CASGPQGGGRLMGNEQFF TGCGCCAGCGGCCCCCAAGGTGGAGGGCGTCTTATGGGGAATGAGCAGTTCTTC
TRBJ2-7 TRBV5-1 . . CAGSSQGSYEQYF TGCGCCGGCAGCTCACAGGGCTCCTACGAGCAGTACTTC
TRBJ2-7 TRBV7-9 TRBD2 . CASSSRGLAGRGEQYF TGTGCCAGCAGTTCGCGGGGACTAGCGGGAAGGGGGGAGCAGTACTTC
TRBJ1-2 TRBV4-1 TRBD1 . CASSQIQGPTNYGYTF TGCGCCAGCAGCCAAATACAGGGGCCTACTAACTATGGCTACACCTTC
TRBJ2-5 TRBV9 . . CASSPRGGQETQYF TGTGCCAGCAGCCCCCGTGGGGGGCAAGAGACCCAGTACTTC
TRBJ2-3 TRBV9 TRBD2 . CASSVGVERGTQYF TGTGCCAGCAGCGTAGGGGTGGAGCGGGGGACCCAGTATTTT
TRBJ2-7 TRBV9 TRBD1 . CASSVTGADEQYF TGTGCCAGCAGCGTGACAGGGGCCGACGAGCAGTACTTC
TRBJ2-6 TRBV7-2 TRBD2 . CASSSGLLDVLTF TGTGCCAGCAGCTCGGGACTACTAGACGTCCTGACTTTC
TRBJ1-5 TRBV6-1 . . CASSEANRDQPQHF TGTGCCAGCAGTGAAGCTAACAGGGACCAGCCCCAGCATTTT
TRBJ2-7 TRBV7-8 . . CASSLGSSSYEQYF TGTGCCAGCAGCTTAGGAAGCTCGTCCTACGAGCAGTACTTC
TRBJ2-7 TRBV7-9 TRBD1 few CASSPPGTGNREQYF TGTGCCAGCAGCCCCCCTGGGACAGGGAATCGTGAGCAGTACTTC
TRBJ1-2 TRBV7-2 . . CASSFSQEGYTF TGTGCCAGCAGCTTTAGTCAAGAAGGCTACACCTTC
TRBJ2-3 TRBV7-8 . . CASSPSRGSTDTQYF TGTGCCAGCAGCCCCAGCAGGGGAAGCACAGATACGCAGTATTTT
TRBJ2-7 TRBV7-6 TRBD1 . CASSPRTGLGEQYF TGTGCCAGCAGCCCTCGGACAGGGCTGGGCGAGCAGTACTTC
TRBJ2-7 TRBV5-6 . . CASSRLAESYEQYF TGTGCCAGCAGCAGGTTAGCGGAGTCCTACGAGCAGTACTTC
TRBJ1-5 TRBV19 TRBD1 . CASSIQTGGLLGNQPQHF TGTGCCAGTAGTATTCAGACAGGGGGCCTCCTGGGCAATCAGCCCCAGCATTTT
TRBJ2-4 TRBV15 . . CATSEFSLVGGKNIQYF TGTGCCACCAGCGAATTTTCCCTCGTCGGGGGCAAAAACATTCAGTACTTC
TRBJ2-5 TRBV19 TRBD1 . CASSRDSVGETQYF TGTGCCAGTAGCCGGGACAGTGTGGGTGAGACCCAGTACTTC
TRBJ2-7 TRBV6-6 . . CATLYGRGQGTYEQYF TGTGCCACCCTTTACGGCCGGGGACAAGGCACCTACGAGCAGTACTTC
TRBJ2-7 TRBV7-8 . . CASSLALTGEKRSYEQYF TGTGCCAGCAGCTTAGCGCTTACCGGGGAGAAGAGGTCCTACGAGCAGTACTTC
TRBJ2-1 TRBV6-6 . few CASTYYTEQFF TGTGCCAGCACCTACTACACAGAGCAGTTCTTC
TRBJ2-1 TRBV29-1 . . CSVAGLSSSYNEQFF TGCAGCGTAGCCGGACTATCGAGCTCCTACAATGAGCAGTTCTTC
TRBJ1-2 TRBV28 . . CASSFPGRSGYTF TGTGCCAGCAGTTTTCCAGGGAGGTCTGGCTACACCTTC
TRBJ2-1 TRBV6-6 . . CASSPQGYEQFF TGTGCCAGCAGTCCCCAGGGCTATGAGCAGTTCTTC
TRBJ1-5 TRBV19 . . CASSPSAGSNQPQHF TGTGCCAGTAGTCCCAGCGCGGGGAGCAATCAGCCCCAGCATTTT
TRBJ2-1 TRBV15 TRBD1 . CATSSRDRVYNEQFF TGTGCCACCAGCAGCCGGGACAGGGTTTACAATGAGCAGTTCTTC
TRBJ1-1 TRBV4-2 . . CASSIPRRSTEAFF TGTGCCAGCAGCATACCTCGACGGAGCACTGAAGCTTTCTTT